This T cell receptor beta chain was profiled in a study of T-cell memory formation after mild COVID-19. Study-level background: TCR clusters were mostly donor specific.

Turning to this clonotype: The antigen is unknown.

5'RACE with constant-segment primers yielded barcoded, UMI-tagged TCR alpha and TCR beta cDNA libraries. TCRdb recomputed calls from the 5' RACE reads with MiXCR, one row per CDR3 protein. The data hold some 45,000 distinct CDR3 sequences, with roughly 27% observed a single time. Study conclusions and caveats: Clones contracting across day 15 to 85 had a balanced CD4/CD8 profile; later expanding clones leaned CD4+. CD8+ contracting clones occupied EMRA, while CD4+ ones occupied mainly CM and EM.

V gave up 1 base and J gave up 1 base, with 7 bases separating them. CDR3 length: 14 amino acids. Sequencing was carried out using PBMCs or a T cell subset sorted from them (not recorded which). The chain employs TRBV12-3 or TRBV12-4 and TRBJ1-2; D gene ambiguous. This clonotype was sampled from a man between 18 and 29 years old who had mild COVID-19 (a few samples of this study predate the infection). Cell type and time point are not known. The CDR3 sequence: CASSLDGFNYGYTF. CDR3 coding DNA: TGTGCCAGCAGTTTAGATGGTTTTAACTATGGCTACACCTTC.